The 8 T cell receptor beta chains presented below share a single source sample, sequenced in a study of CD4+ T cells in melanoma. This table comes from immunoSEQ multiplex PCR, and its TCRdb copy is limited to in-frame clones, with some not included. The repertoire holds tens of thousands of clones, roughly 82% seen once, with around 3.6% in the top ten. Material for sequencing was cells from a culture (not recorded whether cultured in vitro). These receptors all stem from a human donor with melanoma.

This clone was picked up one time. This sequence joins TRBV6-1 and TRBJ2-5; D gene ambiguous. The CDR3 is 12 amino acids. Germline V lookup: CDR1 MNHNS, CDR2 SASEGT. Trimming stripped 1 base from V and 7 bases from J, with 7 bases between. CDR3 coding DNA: TGTGCCAGCAGTGAAGAGATAGGGACCCAGTACTTC. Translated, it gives CASSEEIGTQYF.

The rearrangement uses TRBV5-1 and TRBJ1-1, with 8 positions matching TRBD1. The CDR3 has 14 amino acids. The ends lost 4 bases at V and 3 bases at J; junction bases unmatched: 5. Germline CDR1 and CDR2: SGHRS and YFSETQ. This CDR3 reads CASSPQGAYTEAFF. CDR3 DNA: TGCGCCAGCAGCCCCCAGGGGGCCTACACTGAAGCTTTCTTT.

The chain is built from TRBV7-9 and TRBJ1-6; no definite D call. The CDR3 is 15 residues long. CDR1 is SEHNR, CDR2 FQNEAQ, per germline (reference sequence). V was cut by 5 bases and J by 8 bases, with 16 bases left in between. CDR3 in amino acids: CASSPRGGTYSPLHF. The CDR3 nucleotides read TGTGCCAGCAGCCCGAGAGGTGGAACGTATTCACCCCTCCACTTT.

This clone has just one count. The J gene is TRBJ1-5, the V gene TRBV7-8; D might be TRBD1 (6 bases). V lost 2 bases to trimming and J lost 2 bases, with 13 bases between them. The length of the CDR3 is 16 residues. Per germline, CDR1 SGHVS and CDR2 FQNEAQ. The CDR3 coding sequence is TGTGCCAGCAGCTTACACGCAGGGGATGGCAATCAGCCCCAGCATTTT. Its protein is CASSLHAGDGNQPQHF.

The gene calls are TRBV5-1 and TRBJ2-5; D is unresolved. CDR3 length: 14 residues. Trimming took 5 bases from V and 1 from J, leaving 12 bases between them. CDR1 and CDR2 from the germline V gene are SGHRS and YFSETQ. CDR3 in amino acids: CASRRTSIQETQYF. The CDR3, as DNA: TGCGCCAGCAGACGAACCAGTATCCAAGAGACCCAGTACTTC.

CDR3 nucleotides: TGTGCCAGCAGCCTCCACGTTTTGGGGTTCGAGACCCAGTACTTC. Translated, it gives CASSLHVLGFETQYF. The chain combines TRBV11-2 with TRBJ2-5, with no clear D. The CDR3 consists of 15 residues. Germline V CDR1 and CDR2: SGHAT, FQNNGV. Trimming removed 5 bases at V and 5 bases at J, with 18 bases between.

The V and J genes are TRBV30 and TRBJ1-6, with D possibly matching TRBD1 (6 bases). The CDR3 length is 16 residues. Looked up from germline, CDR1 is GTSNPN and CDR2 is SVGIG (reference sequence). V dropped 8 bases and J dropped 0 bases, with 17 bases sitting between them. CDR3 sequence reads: CATRGAQFSYNSPLHF. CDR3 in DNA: TGTGCCACCCGGGGGGCTCAGTTCTCCTATAATTCACCCCTCCACTTT.

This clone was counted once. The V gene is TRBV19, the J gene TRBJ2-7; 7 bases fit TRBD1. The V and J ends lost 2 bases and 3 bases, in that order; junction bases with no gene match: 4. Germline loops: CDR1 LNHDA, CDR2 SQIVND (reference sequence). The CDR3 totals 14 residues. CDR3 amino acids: CASSIFWDSYEQYF. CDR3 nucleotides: TGTGCCAGTAGTATATTCTGGGACAGCTACGAGCAGTACTTC.